This T cell receptor beta chain was documented in a study of blood T cell repertoires in COVID-19. The CDR3 extends over 13 amino acids. V lost 8 bases, J lost 2 bases, and 1 base stayed unmatched. Here immunoSEQ multiplex PCR was the method, and the copy in TCRdb shows in-frame clones only, minus some. The sample lists a few hundred thousand clones; around 87% were seen once. What was sequenced was PBMCs or T cells enriched from blood (not recorded which). This TCR came from a woman aged 50 to 60 who had recovered from COVID-19. The V call is TRBV12-3 or TRBV12-4, the J call TRBJ1-3; TRBD1 matches 9 bases. CDR3 coding DNA: TGTGCCAGCGGGACAGGGCCTGGAAACACCATATATTTT. This translates into CASGTGPGNTIYF.